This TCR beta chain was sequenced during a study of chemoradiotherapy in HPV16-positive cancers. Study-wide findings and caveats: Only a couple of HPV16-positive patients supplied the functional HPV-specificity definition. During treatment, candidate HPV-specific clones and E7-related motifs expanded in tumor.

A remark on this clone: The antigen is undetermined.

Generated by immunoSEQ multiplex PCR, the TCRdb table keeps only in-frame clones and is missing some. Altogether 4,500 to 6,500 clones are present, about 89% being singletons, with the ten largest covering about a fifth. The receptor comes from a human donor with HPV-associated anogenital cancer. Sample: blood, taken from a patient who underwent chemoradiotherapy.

The CDR3 DNA sequence: TGCGCCAGCAGCTTGTCACTAGCGGAGTACAATGAGCAGTTCTTC. It is translated as CASSLSLAEYNEQFF. The V and J genes are TRBV5-1 and TRBJ2-1; 8 nucleotides match TRBD2. Germline lookup yields CDR1 SGHRS and CDR2 YFSETQ. The ends lost 1 base at V and 4 bases at J; junction bases unmatched: 4. The CDR3 length is 15 residues.